These 6 T cell receptor beta chains share one sample of origin, sequenced in a study of T-cell memory formation after mild COVID-19. TCRdb recomputed calls from the 5' RACE reads with MiXCR, one row per CDR3 protein. The table records 470,000 or so distinct CDR3 sequences, nearly 25% of them present only once. The sample comprised PBMCs or a T cell subset sorted from them (not recorded which). All receptors come from an adult woman who had mild COVID-19 (a few samples of this study predate the infection). Cell type and time point are not known.

The chain carries TRBV23-1 and TRBJ2-5, with D perhaps TRBD1 or TRBD2 (5 bases each). TRBV23-1 is noted as an ORF with a role that remains uncertain. V was clipped by 2 bases and J by 5 bases, with 18 bases between them. The CDR3 sequence is 16 residues long. CDR3 nucleotides: TGCGCCAGCAGTCAAGGGTTTCCGGGGCTCGGGGAGACCCAGTACTTC. Its protein product is CASSQGFPGLGETQYF.

The V gene is TRBV24-1, the J gene TRBJ1-4; D is perhaps TRBD1 (5 bases). Between the trimmed V and J ends, which lost 12 bases and 2 bases, there was a span of 12 bases. Germline V gene lookup returns CDR1 KGHDR and CDR2 SFDVKD. This CDR3 comprises 13 residues. This CDR3 is CAPRGATNEKLFF. Here the CDR3 DNA reads TGTGCCCCCCGAGGGGCTACTAATGAAAAACTGTTTTTT.

This clonotype was recorded at least ten times. V and J are TRBV24-1 and TRBJ2-1, with 8 bases identical to TRBD2. The CDR3 has 15 amino acids. Looked up from germline, CDR1 is KGHDR and CDR2 is SFDVKD. The ends lost 5 bases at V and 3 bases at J; junction bases unmatched: 5. The CDR3 reads CATSALREDYNEQFF. The CDR3 DNA is TGTGCCACCAGTGCCTTGCGGGAGGACTACAATGAGCAGTTCTTC.

This chain connects TRBV15 to TRBJ2-1, with 9 bases aligning to TRBD2. Germline-derived CDR1 and CDR2 are LNHNV and YYDKDF (reference sequence). J lost 3 bases, V lost 4 bases, and 7 bases had no gene match. The CDR3 totals 16 residues. In DNA form, the CDR3 reads TGTGCCACCAGCACTTCCGGGACTAGCAGCTACAATGAGCAGTTCTTC. Translated: CATSTSGTSSYNEQFF.

The V and J genes are TRBV9 and TRBJ2-2; 9 bases line up with TRBD1. J was trimmed by 5 bases and V by 2 bases; bases with no gene match: 10. The CDR3 loop spans 17 amino acids. CDR1 and CDR2 from the germline V gene are SGDLS and YYNGEE. In DNA form, the CDR3 reads TGTGCCAGCAGCGTTACCCCGGGACAGGGACGTACCGGGGAGCTGTTTTTT. The encoded protein is CASSVTPGQGRTGELFF.

The chain combines TRBV24-1 with TRBJ1-5, with D possibly matching TRBD1 (6 bases). V shed 2 bases and J shed 5 bases, with 9 bases lying between them. CDR1 KGHDR and CDR2 SFDVKD come from the germline V gene. The CDR3 runs to 14 residues. In nucleotides, the CDR3 is TGTGCCACCAGTGATTCGGACAGTCATCAGCCCCAGCATTTT. Its protein product is CATSDSDSHQPQHF.